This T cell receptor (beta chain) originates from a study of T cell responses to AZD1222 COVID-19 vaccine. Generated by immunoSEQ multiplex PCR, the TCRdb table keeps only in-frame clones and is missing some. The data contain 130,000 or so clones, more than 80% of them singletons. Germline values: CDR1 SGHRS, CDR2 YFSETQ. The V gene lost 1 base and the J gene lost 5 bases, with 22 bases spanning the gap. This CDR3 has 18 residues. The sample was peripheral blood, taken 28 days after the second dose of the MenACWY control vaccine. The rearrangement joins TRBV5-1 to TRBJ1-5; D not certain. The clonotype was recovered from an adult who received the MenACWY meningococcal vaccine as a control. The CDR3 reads CASSLFTSPGNEDQPQHF. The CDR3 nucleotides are TGCGCCAGCAGCTTGTTTACAAGTCCTGGGAACGAGGATCAGCCCCAGCATTTT.